Presented here are 5 T cell receptor beta chains from one specimen sequenced in a study of T-cell reconstitution after alpha-beta-depleted transplantation in children. Molecular barcoding with unique molecular identifiers was used for the TCRbeta library. TCRdb re-derived calls from the PCR reads in MiXCR, one entry per CDR3 protein. The data show approximately 400,000 distinct CDR3 sequences, roughly 10% seen once. The source was PBMCs from the stem cell graft donor, collected from the stem cell graft. The receptors shown here come from a human donor who donated a stem cell graft to a child with acute myeloid leukemia.

In this sample, this clonotype turned up a few times. This chain joins TRBV4-3 and TRBJ2-1; 9 bases map to TRBD1. The germline CDR1 and CDR2 sequences are LGHNA and YSLEER. V lost 6 bases to trimming and J lost 4 bases; unmatched junction nucleotides: 10. The CDR3 consists of 16 residues. The CDR3 sequence is CASSPHRGRFYNEQFF. CDR3 in DNA: TGCGCCAGCAGTCCTCACAGGGGGCGCTTTTACAATGAGCAGTTCTTC.

This clonotype was picked up a small number of times. The chain is built from TRBV12-3 or TRBV12-4 and TRBJ2-7; D remains unclear. The CDR3 sequence is 13 residues long. V dropped 5 bases and J dropped 7 bases, with 15 bases sitting between them. The CDR3 sequence is CASSLGPQWEQYV. The CDR3 coding sequence is TGTGCCAGCAGTCTAGGACCTCAGTGGGAGCAGTACGTC.

Regarding this clonotype: Being one base from a much bigger clone, this may be a read error. The rearrangement links TRBV7-3 to TRBJ2-5, with D uncertain. Germline loops: CDR1 SGHTA, CDR2 FQGTGA. The CDR3 is 13 amino acids. The CDR3 sequence is CAGSSRARETQYF. The CDR3 bases are TGTGCCGGCAGCTCCCGCGCAAGGGAGACCCAGTACTTC.

This clonotype was found a few times. The gene calls are TRBV7-2 and TRBJ2-3, with D possibly being TRBD2 (6 bases). CDR1 and CDR2 from the germline V gene are SGHTA and FQGNSA. V was clipped by 3 bases and J by 4 bases, with 8 bases between them. The CDR3 contains 13 residues. The CDR3, as DNA: TGTGCCAGCAGCTTTGGGGAGGCAGATACGCAGTATTTT. Its translation: CASSFGEADTQYF. The entire variable domain, with the rest obtained from reference TRBV7-2 and TRBJ2-3, is as follows: GAGVSQSPSNKVTEKGKDVELRCDPISGHTALYWYRQSLGQGLEFLIYFQGNSAPDKSGLPSDRFSAERTGGSVSTLTIQRTQQEDSAVYLCASSFGEADTQYFGPGTRLTVL.

This clonotype showed up just a few times. The rearrangement joins TRBV6-2 or TRBV6-3 to TRBJ2-5; D not resolved. This CDR3 spans 16 amino acids. Germline V gene sequence: CDR1 MNHEY, CDR2 SVGEGT. The V end was cut by 2 bases, the J end by 4 bases, with 17 bases between. CDR3 residues: CASSYGQRLAAETQYF. The DNA of the CDR3 is TGTGCCAGCAGTTACGGCCAGCGCCTTGCGGCAGAGACCCAGTACTTC.